These 27 T cell receptor beta chains share one sample of origin, sequenced in a study of blood T cell repertoires in COVID-19. TCRdb's copy holds only in-frame clones and misses some; the assay was immunoSEQ multiplex PCR. Of 390,000 or so clones listed, nearly 90% are singletons. Sequencing was performed on peripheral blood. These TCRs come from a man younger than 30 with active or convalescent COVID-19.

A remark on this clone: One junction end does not reproduce the germline sequence, and a read error may be involved. J is TRBJ2-6 and V is TRBV7-3, with 8 bases lining up with TRBD1. This CDR3 is 18 amino acids long. Germline CDR1 and CDR2: SGHTA and FQGTGA. CDR3 sequence: CASSLVYGGGQEANVLTF. The CDR3 DNA follows: TGTGCCAGCAGCTTGGTTTATGGAGGGGGACAGGAGGCCAACGTGCTGACTTTC.

This chain uses TRBV6-6 with TRBJ1-5, with D possibly matching TRBD1 (5 bases). V was shortened by 8 bases and J by 2 bases, with 13 bases between the two germline ends. The CDR3 has 14 residues. Germline CDR1 MNHNY, CDR2 SVGAGI (reference sequence). CDR3 coding DNA: TGTGCCAGCCGCGGGACGGGAGGCAATCAGCCCCAGCATTTT. It encodes CASRGTGGNQPQHF.

The chain employs TRBV7-2 and TRBJ2-7; TRBD1 matches at 7 bases. The J segment lost 2 bases and the V segment lost 3 bases, leaving 1 base of the junction unmatched. The CDR3 contains 13 residues. CDR1 is SGHTA, CDR2 FQGNSA, per germline. CDR3 bases: TGTGCCAGCAGCTTGACAGGGACCTACGAGCAGTACTTC. It is translated as CASSLTGTYEQYF.

This rearrangement joins TRBV9 to TRBJ2-4, with D possibly TRBD2 on 5 matching bases. The CDR3 consists of 15 residues. The germline CDR1 and CDR2 sequences are SGDLS and YYNGEE. The ends were cut back, 3 bases at V and 1 base at J, with 11 bases in the middle. The DNA for the CDR3 is TGTGCCAGCAGCGCAACCCCGGGGGCCAAAAACATTCAGTACTTC. Encoded protein: CASSATPGAKNIQYF.

The V call is TRBV7-2, the J call TRBJ1-5, with D possibly TRBD1 on 5 matching bases. The ends were cut back, 6 bases at V and 3 bases at J, with 15 bases in the middle. Germline CDR1 SGHTA, CDR2 FQGNSA. CDR3 length: 15 residues. The CDR3 DNA reads as TGTGCCAGCAGGCCCGGGGGGGGGAACAATCAGCCCCAGCATTTT. Translating gives CASRPGGGNNQPQHF.

This clone appeared once. V and J are TRBV19 and TRBJ1-5; 8 nucleotides agree with TRBD1. J gave up 3 bases and V 9 bases, and 10 bases lay outside the gene matches. Germline V gene data show CDR1 as LNHDA and CDR2 as SQIVND (reference sequence). The CDR3 length is 15 residues. CDR3: CASSGDRGNNQPQHF. CDR3 in DNA: TGTGCCAGCAGTGGAGACAGGGGTAACAATCAGCCCCAGCATTTT.

This clone was detected only a few times. The V and J genes are TRBV11-1 and TRBJ1-4, with 7 bases lining up with TRBD1. Germline values: CDR1 SGHAT, CDR2 FQDESV (reference sequence). The CDR3 has 15 amino acids. With 5 bases clipped from V and 2 bases from J, the junction kept 5 bases outside the gene matches. CDR3 sequence reads: CASSRSTGTNEKLFF. Written as DNA, the CDR3 is TGTGCCAGCAGCCGCTCGACAGGGACTAATGAAAAACTGTTTTTT.

The rearrangement links TRBV24-1 to TRBJ2-2; TRBD2 aligns across 8 bases. V trimming: 2 bases; J trimming: 6 bases; junction bases outside the gene matches: 1. The CDR3 is made up of 14 amino acids. In germline, CDR1 is KGHDR, CDR2 SFDVKD. The CDR3 is CATSDWTSPGELFF. CDR3 coding DNA: TGTGCCACCAGTGATTGGACTAGCCCCGGGGAGCTGTTTTTT.

Concerning this clone itself: This CDR3 is also generated by other DNA sequences in the sample. The rearrangement joins TRBV19 to TRBJ2-1; 7 nucleotides agree with TRBD2. CDR1 and CDR2 from the germline V gene are LNHDA and SQIVND (reference sequence). The V segment lost 6 bases and the J segment 0 bases; nucleotides outside the gene matches: 5. There are 15 residues in the CDR3. The DNA for the CDR3 is TGTGCCAGTAGCCAAGCGGGGAGCTCCTACAATGAGCAGTTCTTC. Translated: CASSQAGSSYNEQFF.

The rearrangement joins TRBV3-1 (or the pseudogene TRBV3-2) to TRBJ1-1, with 8 bases aligning to TRBD1. This CDR3 comprises 15 residues. Germline lookup yields CDR1 LGHDT and CDR2 YNNKEL (reference sequence). With 2 bases clipped from V and 4 bases from J, the junction kept 6 bases outside the gene matches. The CDR3 nucleotides are TGTGCCAGCAGCCAACAGGACAGGGTTGGCACTGAAGCTTTCTTT. Translation gives CASSQQDRVGTEAFF.

V and J are TRBV5-8 and TRBJ2-1; 8 bases align to TRBD2. Germline V lookup: CDR1 SGHTS, CDR2 YDEGEE. The J segment lost 4 bases and the V segment lost 2 bases, leaving 2 bases of the junction unmatched. This CDR3 comprises 14 residues. The CDR3 DNA is TGTGCCAGCAGCTTCGGCGGGAGGTACAATGAGCAGTTCTTC. Encoded protein: CASSFGGRYNEQFF.

The chain is built from TRBV28 and TRBJ1-2; D ambiguous. Trimming pared 3 bases from V and 4 bases from J, leaving 9 bases between. Germline assignment: CDR1 MDHEN and CDR2 SYDVKM. This CDR3 has 13 residues. Written as DNA, the CDR3 is TGTGCCAGCAGTTTCCCCCCGAGCTATGGCTACACCTTC. Its translation is CASSFPPSYGYTF.

The chain carries TRBV5-1 and TRBJ2-3; 9 nucleotides match TRBD2. V was pared by 3 bases and J by 2 bases, with 13 bases of the junction left unmatched. Germline V CDR1 and CDR2: SGHRS, YFSETQ. This CDR3 is 18 amino acids long. The CDR3 spells CASSWVAALAGYTDTQYF. CDR3 nucleotide sequence: TGCGCCAGCAGCTGGGTGGCGGCACTAGCGGGTTACACAGATACGCAGTATTTT.

V is TRBV10-3 and J is TRBJ1-1; D ambiguous. V was pared by 4 bases and J by 6 bases, with 9 bases between. The germline V gene has CDR1 ENHRY and CDR2 SYGVKD. The CDR3 runs 12 residues. The CDR3 reads CAISGEVAEAFF. The DNA for the CDR3 is TGTGCCATCAGTGGGGAGGTTGCTGAAGCTTTCTTT.

The chain carries TRBV28 and TRBJ1-3; a weak D match, TRBD1 (6 bases). The CDR3 is 14 amino acids. Germline CDR1 is MDHEN and CDR2 is SYDVKM. V lost 6 bases to trimming and J lost 1 base, with 10 bases between them. Here the CDR3 reads CASRPQGSGNTIYF. Here the CDR3 DNA reads TGTGCCAGCAGACCACAGGGTTCTGGAAACACCATATATTTT. The full variable domain, completed using reference TRBV28 and TRBJ1-3, is DVKVTQSSRYLVKRTGEKVFLECVQDMDHENMFWYRQDPGLGLRLIYFSYDVKMKEKGDIPEGYSVSREKKERFSLILESASTNQTSMYLCASRPQGSGNTIYFGEGSWLTVV.

This clone appeared a single time. The chain employs TRBV24-1 and TRBJ2-5; 10 positions agree with TRBD2. The CDR3 runs 15 residues. Trimming cost V 4 bases and J 4 bases; bases outside gene matches: 5. Germline V CDR1 and CDR2: KGHDR, SFDVKD. CDR3 in DNA: TGTGCCACCAGTGACCCTACTAGCGGGGTAGAGACCCAGTACTTC. It is translated as CATSDPTSGVETQYF.

The gene calls are TRBV28 and TRBJ2-5; 7 bases fit TRBD1. Trimming cost V 1 base and J 1 base; bases outside gene matches: 6. Germline V CDR1 and CDR2: MDHEN, SYDVKM. There are 16 residues in the CDR3. CDR3 region: CASSLYRGSVQETQYF. DNA of the CDR3: TGTGCCAGCAGTTTATACAGGGGTTCCGTCCAAGAGACCCAGTACTTC.

The chain couples TRBV5-1 to TRBJ2-5; TRBD2 might be the D (6 bases). V lost 0 bases and J 4 bases, leaving 13 bases between the germline ends. The CDR3 has 15 residues. CDR1 is SGHRS and CDR2 is YFSETQ in the germline V gene. CDR3 sequence: CASSLASGRRETQYF. CDR3 bases: TGCGCCAGCAGCTTGGCCTCGGGGAGGAGAGAGACCCAGTACTTC.

V and J are TRBV5-1 and TRBJ1-5; weak D call: TRBD1 (5 bases). Germline values: CDR1 SGHRS, CDR2 YFSETQ. This CDR3 comprises 14 residues. With 4 bases removed from V and 0 bases from J, the gap between germline ends came to 8 bases. As DNA, the CDR3 is TGCGCCAGCAGCCCGGGGGGTAGCAATCAGCCCCAGCATTTT. Its translation: CASSPGGSNQPQHF.

This clone occurred once. The chain has TRBV27 and TRBJ2-7; 7 bases align to TRBD1. Germline V gives CDR1 MNHEY, CDR2 SMNVEV (reference sequence). The length of the CDR3 is 15 residues. The trim removed 3 bases at V and 1 base at J, leaving 6 bases unmatched. For the CDR3, the DNA is TGTGCCAGCAGTTTCGTGGCAGGGGGATCCTACGAGCAGTACTTC. Amino acid sequence: CASSFVAGGSYEQYF.

Remarks on this clone: Other DNA variants within this sample encode the same CDR3. The CDR3 coding sequence is TGCAGTGCCGACGGGGGGACTGAAGCTTTCTTT. Translated: CSADGGTEAFF. The rearrangement uses TRBV20-1 and TRBJ1-1; TRBD1 might be the D (5 bases). Germline CDR1 and CDR2: DFQATT and SNEGSKA (reference sequence). The CDR3 is made up of 11 amino acids. The V end lost 6 bases, the J end lost 5 bases, and 10 bases lay between the germline ends.

The gene calls are TRBV18 and TRBJ1-1; the match to TRBD1 covers 10 bases. CDR1 and CDR2 (germline): KGHSH, LQKENI. The junction had 2 bases not matched to a gene; V was cut back by 3 bases and J by 1 base. The length of the CDR3 is 15 residues. CDR3 loop: CASSPRQGANTEAFF. The CDR3 DNA sequence: TGTGCCAGCTCACCTCGACAGGGGGCGAACACTGAAGCTTTCTTT.

J is TRBJ2-1 and V is TRBV10-2; 13 bases fit TRBD2. This CDR3 spans 14 amino acids. CDR1 is WSHSY and CDR2 is SAAADI in the germline V gene. The J segment lost 10 bases and the V segment lost 7 bases, leaving 7 bases of the junction unmatched. The CDR3 DNA follows: TGCGCCAGCAAGGGGGGACTAGCGGGATGGGAGCAGTTCTTC. Translation gives CASKGGLAGWEQFF.

The rearrangement uses TRBV19 and TRBJ1-5; possibly TRBD1 for D (5 bases). The CDR3 extends over 16 amino acids. The V end was cut by 5 bases, the J end by 2 bases, with 16 bases between. Germline values: CDR1 LNHDA, CDR2 SQIVND (reference sequence). The CDR3 reads CASSDVFLQGNQPQHF. The DNA of the CDR3 is TGTGCCAGTAGTGATGTGTTTTTACAGGGCAATCAGCCCCAGCATTTT.

The V call is TRBV25-1, the J call TRBJ1-5; D is unclear. The V gene lost 6 bases and the J gene lost 4 bases, with 7 bases spanning the gap. CDR3 size: 12 residues. CDR1 MGHDK and CDR2 SYGVNS come from the germline V gene. The CDR3 sequence is CASRSANQPQHF. CDR3 nucleotide sequence: TGTGCCAGCAGGTCTGCGAATCAGCCCCAGCATTTT. The full variable domain, with the rest looked up from reference TRBV25-1 and TRBJ1-5, is EADIYQTPRYLVIGTGKKITLECSQTMGHDKMYWYQQDPGMELHLIHYSYGVNSTEKGDLSSESTVSRIRTEHFPLTLESARPSHTSQYLCASRSANQPQHFGDGTRLSIL.

This chain links TRBV3-1 (or the pseudogene TRBV3-2) with TRBJ1-2; TRBD1 is a possible D gene (5 bases). The CDR3 contains 14 residues. The germline V and J ends were trimmed by 1 base and 7 bases, with 13 bases remaining between them. Germline V gives CDR1 LGHDT, CDR2 YNNKEL (reference sequence). CDR3 amino acids: CASSQGLSRGGYTF. Here the CDR3 DNA reads TGTGCCAGCAGCCAAGGGTTGAGTAGGGGTGGCTACACCTTC.

The rearrangement uses TRBV6-1 and TRBJ2-7; D remains ambiguous. Per the germline V gene, CDR1 is MNHNS and CDR2 is SASEGT. This CDR3 is built from 14 residues. V was trimmed by 2 bases and J by 1 base, leaving 9 bases between them. The DNA of the CDR3 is TGTGCCAGCAGTGAATTCGGGTTATCCTACGAGCAGTACTTC. Its translation is CASSEFGLSYEQYF.